Described below is a single TCR beta chain sequence and its context. V lost 1 base, J lost 1 base, and 3 bases stayed unmatched. CDR3 length: 16 residues. Germline-derived CDR1 and CDR2 are LGHNA and YNFKEQ. Participants reported their clinical history, and cohort assignment relied on those reports. This sample was taken from a study of blood T cell repertoires in COVID-19. Study in general: PBMCs, B-cell-depleted T cells, or T cells were the source of the cDNA or gDNA that made up the material.

Only in-frame clones appear in the TCRdb table, and some are missing; sequencing was by immunoSEQ multiplex PCR. The top ten clones hold about a fifth of a sample with fewer than 400,000 clones, roughly nine tenths of them seen once. The rearrangement uses TRBV4-2 and TRBJ2-1; 8 bases fit TRBD2. Specimen: PBMCs or T cells enriched from blood (not recorded which). The receptor comes from a woman between 25 and 40 years old who had recovered from COVID-19. CDR3 coding DNA: TGTGCCAGCAGCCAAGGGACTAGCTCGTCCTACAATGAGCAGTTCTTC. Translation: CASSQGTSSSYNEQFF.